Given below is one T cell receptor beta chain in context. Its antigen is not identified. Survey-level immunoSEQ v3.0 assays were run. The table came from immunoSEQ multiplex PCR; TCRdb's copy has only in-frame clones and leaves some out. The data show about 7,200 clones, under 85% seen once. This entry comes from a study of long-term antiretroviral therapy in people with HIV. The study's findings and limits: Regardless of time point, clones expanded before ART dominated the repertoire.

Germline V gene sequence: CDR1 WSHSY, CDR2 SAAADI. The CDR3 is 15 residues long. The germline V and J ends were trimmed by 6 bases and 4 bases, with 19 bases remaining between them. This clonotype was sampled from a man aged 35-49 years with HIV. The gene calls are TRBV10-2 and TRBJ2-7, with D possibly matching TRBD1 (6 bases). Sample: unsorted PBMCs, taken 0.9 years before starting antiretroviral therapy. In DNA, the CDR3 is TGCGCCAGCAGCGGATCAGGGGCCACCGGGTACGAGCAGTACTTC. Translated, it gives CASSGSGATGYEQYF.